What follows is one T cell receptor (beta chain) and its context. Its target is not known. This CDR3 has 14 residues. Germline lookup yields CDR1 SEHNR and CDR2 FQNEAQ (reference sequence). V was cut by 5 bases and J by 5 bases, with 14 bases left in between. This specimen belongs to a study of neurological immune-mediated disorders. Study outcomes and limitations: No expanded-clone CDR3 amino acid sequence recurred across subjects, suggesting private TCR-beta repertoires. Patients with HTLV-1-associated myelopathy showed the most TCR clonal expansion. Those with multiple sclerosis showed the least, falling below healthy controls.

Time point specified: longitudinal time-point 2. Unsorted libraries were prepared from 2 million PBMCs that had been stored at -80 C. It was by 5'RACE with 10-nucleotide random UMIs that the cDNA was made. TCRdb analysed the 5' RACE reads with MiXCR anew, one entry per CDR3 protein. The data contain about 90,000 distinct CDR3 sequences, roughly an eighth of them singletons. The sample consisted of PBMCs. This TCR came from a female donor with HTLV-1-associated myelopathy (HAM/TSP). V and J are TRBV7-9 and TRBJ2-3, with D possibly being TRBD1 (6 bases). The CDR3 loop is CASSIQGSLDTQYF. The DNA of the CDR3 is TGTGCCAGCAGCATACAGGGATCCTTAGATACGCAGTATTTT. The whole variable domain, remainder taken from reference TRBV7-9 and TRBJ2-3, is DTGVSQNPRHKITKRGQNVTFRCDPISEHNRLYWYRQTLGQGPEFLTYFQNEAQLEKSRLLSDRFSAERPKGSFSTLEIQRTEQGDSAMYLCASSIQGSLDTQYFGPGTRLTVL.